Listed below are T cell receptor beta chains from one sample, sequenced in a study of neurological immune-mediated disorders. MiXCR, run by TCRdb on the 5' RACE reads, gives a single entry per CDR3 protein. Found here are tens of thousands of distinct CDR3 sequences, roughly 8.3% of them singletons; the top ten hold over 1.5%. Sample: PBMCs. The receptors derive from a woman between 35 and 50 years old in good health. The conserved cysteine and the conserved F or W are not part of the CDR3 here. Rows may omit the clone size; those that give it use once, few, many or a size class.

abundance	v_gene	j_gene	CDR3aa
many	TRBV9	TRBJ2-1	ASSIRTSGQKEQF
many	TRBV20-1	TRBJ2-1	SAHPGGSGRANEQF
NA	TRBV4-2	TRBJ1-2	ASSRTGVRGYT
many	TRBV4-1	TRBJ2-6	ASSRLGVSGANVLT
many	TRBV7-2	TRBJ1-2	ASSRPGQGSSGYT
NA	TRBV6-5	TRBJ1-5	ASSPGPYSNQPQH
few	TRBV6-1	TRBJ2-5	ASSDYGTSQETQY
many	TRBV12-3/TRBV12-4	TRBJ1-6	ASSLEGRTPLH
many	TRBV29-1	TRBJ2-3	SVGDSRIGDTQY
many	TRBV28	TRBJ2-2	ASSLTTGELF
NA	TRBV5-1	TRBJ1-1	ASSGLQGDTEAF
NA	TRBV25-1	TRBJ2-1	ASSDFGGHYNEQF
many	TRBV2	TRBJ2-3	ASRLLAGRTDTQY
many	TRBV10-3	TRBJ1-2	AISEVMDRESGYT
many	TRBV12-3/TRBV12-4	TRBJ1-1	ASSLSYGRRSNTEAF
many	TRBV4-3	TRBJ2-1	ASSQLAGEINEQF
many	TRBV6-2/TRBV6-3	TRBJ2-4	ASSIPGQGRRGKNIQY
many	TRBV10-3	TRBJ1-1	AISPQGQLNTEAF
many	TRBV29-1	TRBJ1-4	SVEQGGKLF
many	TRBV3-1	TRBJ2-7	ASSPRLAGGPSYEQY
many	TRBV12-3/TRBV12-4	TRBJ2-7	ASSQGQGGVYEQY
many	TRBV25-1	TRBJ2-7	ASRGIGSDYEQY
many	TRBV5-1	TRBJ1-2	ASSAGTGNYGYT
many	TRBV4-3	TRBJ1-2	ASSQDRGVEGYT
many	TRBV6-2/TRBV6-3	TRBJ1-5	ASSYGTGGPAQPQH
many	TRBV15	TRBJ2-5	ATRWLPEETQY
many	TRBV24-1	TRBJ2-7	ATTGRAGGNEQY
many	TRBV20-1	TRBJ2-7	SARDVQAPYEQY
many	TRBV10-3	TRBJ2-4	AISGLAGGQY
NA	TRBV3-1	TRBJ2-1	ASSQSENEQF
many	TRBV20-1	TRBJ2-7	SANPRGESYEQY
many	TRBV3-1	TRBJ2-3	ASSLGQGPDTQY
many	TRBV5-1	TRBJ1-1	ASSTTLTTEAF
many	TRBV20-1	TRBJ1-4	SARSGAGAGEKLF
few	TRBV10-3	TRBJ2-1	AISDRGNSYNEQF
many	TRBV7-9	TRBJ2-3	ASSTGTDTQY
many	TRBV11-1	TRBJ1-1	ASSSQANTEAF
many	TRBV12-3/TRBV12-4	TRBJ2-3	ASSRSVDTQY
many	TRBV5-1	TRBJ1-1	ASSYNYRGGTEAF
many	TRBV6-6	TRBJ2-5	ASSYISAETQY
many	TRBV9	TRBJ2-3	ASSVDPGVATDTQY
many	TRBV4-2	TRBJ1-1	ASSLKGGGKDTEAF
many	TRBV6-1	TRBJ2-6	AYAPSGANVLT
many	TRBV5-1	TRBJ2-7	ASSVSGYEQY
many	TRBV4-3	TRBJ2-1	ASSQVTGLGNEQF
many	TRBV14	TRBJ1-2	ASSQLSGTGYGYT
many	TRBV4-3	TRBJ2-7	ASSQETVNPYEQY
many	TRBV3-1	TRBJ1-4	ASSTWGASDEKLF